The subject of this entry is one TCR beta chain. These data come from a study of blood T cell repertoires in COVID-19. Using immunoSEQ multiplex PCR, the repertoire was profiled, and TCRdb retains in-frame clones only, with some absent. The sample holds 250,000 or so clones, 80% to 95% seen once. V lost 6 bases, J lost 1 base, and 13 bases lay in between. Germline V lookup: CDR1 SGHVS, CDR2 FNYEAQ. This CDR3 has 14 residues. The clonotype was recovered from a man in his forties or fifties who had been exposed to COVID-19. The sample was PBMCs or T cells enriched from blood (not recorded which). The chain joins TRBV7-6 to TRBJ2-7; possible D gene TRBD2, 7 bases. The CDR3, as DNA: TGTGCCAGCAGTGAGGGGGGGGTATCCTACGAGCAGTACTTC. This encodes CASSEGGVSYEQYF.